This T cell receptor beta chain derives from a study of siplizumab effects on memory and regulatory T cells. Overall study findings and caveats: Assignment to unstimulated subsets succeeded for only a minor fraction of the alloreactive clones.

Note on this clone: The antigen is not known.

V lost 3 bases, J lost 3 bases, and 3 bases stayed unmatched. The V gene's germline CDR1 is MDHEN and CDR2 SYDVKM. The CDR3 has 15 residues. In each sample, around 96,000 TCR templates were assayed. Generated by immunoSEQ multiplex PCR, the TCRdb table keeps only in-frame clones and is missing some. The sample lists 97,000 or so clones, 80% to 95% seen once, with roughly 1% in the top ten. V and J are TRBV28 and TRBJ2-2; 8 bases map to TRBD2. Material for sequencing was CD4+ T cells sorted from blood. The clonotype comes from a human donor in good health. The CDR3 DNA is TGTGCCAGCAGTTTGAGAGCGGGAGACACCGGGGAGCTGTTTTTT. This gives the protein CASSLRAGDTGELFF.